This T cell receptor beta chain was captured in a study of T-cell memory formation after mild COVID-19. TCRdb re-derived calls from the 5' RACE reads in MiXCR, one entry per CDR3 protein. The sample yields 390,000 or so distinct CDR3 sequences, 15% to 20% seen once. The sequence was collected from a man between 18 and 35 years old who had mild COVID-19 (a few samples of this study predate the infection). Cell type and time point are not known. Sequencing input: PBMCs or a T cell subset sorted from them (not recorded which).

The CDR3 DNA reads as TGCAGTGCTAGGTATGGGGGTGGGGCCAACGTCCTGACTTTC. It encodes CSARYGGGANVLTF. V and J are TRBV20-1 and TRBJ2-6; the D call may be TRBD1 or TRBD2 (5 bases each). The V end was cut by 3 bases, the J end by 3 bases, with 9 bases between. There are 14 residues in the CDR3. Germline CDR1 reads DFQATT; CDR2 reads SNEGSKA (reference sequence).